Given below is one T cell receptor beta chain in context. This specimen comes from a study of cytotoxic CD8 clonotypes in ibrutinib-treated CLL. Researchers set a sequencing depth target of 1 in 200,000 to 1 in 1 million T cells. Clones were read by immunoSEQ multiplex PCR, and TCRdb kept only the in-frame ones, dropping some. The sample lists 150,000 or so clones; about four fifths were seen once. V gave up 4 bases and J gave up 10 bases, with 11 bases separating them. Germline V gene lookup returns CDR1 SGHTA and CDR2 FQGTGA. This CDR3 comprises 12 residues. J is TRBJ2-1 and V is TRBV7-3, with D tentatively TRBD2 (5 bases). This receptor was identified in a human donor with chronic lymphocytic leukemia. The sequencing used PBMCs, collected after 12 months of ibrutinib treatment. The CDR3 DNA reads as TGTGCCAGCAGCTCTAGCTCCGAGGAGCAGTTCTTC. This translates into CASSSSSEEQFF.